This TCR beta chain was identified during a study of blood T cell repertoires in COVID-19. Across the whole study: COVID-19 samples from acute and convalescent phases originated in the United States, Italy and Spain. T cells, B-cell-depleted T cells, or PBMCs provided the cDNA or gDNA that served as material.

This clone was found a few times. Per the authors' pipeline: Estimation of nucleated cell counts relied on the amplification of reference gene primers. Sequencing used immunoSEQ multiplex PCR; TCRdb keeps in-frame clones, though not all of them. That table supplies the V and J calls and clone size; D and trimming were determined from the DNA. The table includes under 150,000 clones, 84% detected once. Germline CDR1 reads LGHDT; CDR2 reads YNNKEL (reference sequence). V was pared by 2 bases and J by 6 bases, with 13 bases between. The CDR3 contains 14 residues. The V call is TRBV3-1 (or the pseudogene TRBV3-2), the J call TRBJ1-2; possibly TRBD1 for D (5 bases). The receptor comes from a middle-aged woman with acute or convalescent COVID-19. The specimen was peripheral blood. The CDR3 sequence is CASSQNGGVDGYTF. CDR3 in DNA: TGTGCCAGCAGCCAAAACGGGGGGGTAGATGGCTACACCTTC.